This paragraph reports one TCR beta chain. Antigen unknown. The libraries were made with immunoSEQ v3.0 at survey level. Sequencing was intended to reach 40,000-50,000 T-cell genomes per sample. The method was immunoSEQ multiplex PCR; TCRdb's version includes in-frame clones alone and lacks a portion of them. Of about 25,000 clones in the sample, 80% to 90% were seen once. The entry originates in a study of long-term antiretroviral therapy in people with HIV. Study findings and constraints: Post-ART samples showed increased diversity that remained below transplant donor control levels. Regardless of time point, clones expanded before ART dominated the repertoire. HIV repertoires showed narrower CDR3 length ranges than controls.

V shed 5 bases and J shed 8 bases, with 18 bases lying between them. This CDR3 comprises 14 residues. Germline loops: CDR1 MNHEY, CDR2 SMNVEV (reference sequence). Sequencing was performed on unsorted PBMCs, taken about 4.5 years after starting antiretroviral therapy. The chain recombines TRBV27 with TRBJ1-2; a possible D gene is TRBD1 (5 bases). The TCR comes from a man aged 25-45 years with HIV. The CDR3 DNA is TGTGCCAGCAGTCCTAATGCCGCCTGGGGGGGCTACACCTTC. It yields the protein CASSPNAAWGGYTF.